This TCR beta chain was recovered during a study of shared clonotypes between healthy human individuals. Study as a whole: The people who gave samples were two women and a few men aged 18 to 49. The study's findings and limits: Investigators expected sequencing depth to affect clonotype sharing among donors. In this cohort, only blood was sampled, and tissue repertoires likely differ.

In the case of this clone: No antigen is known for it.

This CDR3 is built from 16 residues. V lost 0 bases and J lost 5; bases outside the gene matches: 7. The germline V gene has CDR1 MGHRA and CDR2 YSYEKL. Bulk PBMC genomic DNA spanned ten immunoSEQ deep plates. Profiling relied on immunoSEQ multiplex PCR, and the TCRdb table lists in-frame clones only, not all of them. Of around 500,000 clones in the sample, 76% were seen once. Sequenced material: PBMCs. The chain combines TRBV4-1 with TRBJ2-5, with 9 nucleotides matching TRBD1. The origin of this receptor is a woman in her 40s in good health. Some clones in this sample may be carry-over from other donors' samples. The CDR3 reads CASSQDPGQGGETQYF. CDR3 nucleotides: TGCGCCAGCAGCCAAGACCCGGGACAGGGAGGCGAGACCCAGTACTTC.